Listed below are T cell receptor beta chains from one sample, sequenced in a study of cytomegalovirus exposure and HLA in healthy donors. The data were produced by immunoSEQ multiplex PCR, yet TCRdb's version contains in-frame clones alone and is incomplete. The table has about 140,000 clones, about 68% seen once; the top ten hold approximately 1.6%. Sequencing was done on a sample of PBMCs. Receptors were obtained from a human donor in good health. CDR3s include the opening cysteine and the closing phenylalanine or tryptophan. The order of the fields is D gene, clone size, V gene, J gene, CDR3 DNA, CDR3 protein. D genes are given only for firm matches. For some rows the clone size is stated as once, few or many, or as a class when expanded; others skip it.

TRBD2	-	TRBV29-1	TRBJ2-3	TGCAGCGTACTGACTAGCGGGAGAGTAGATACGCAGTATTTT	CSVLTSGRVDTQYF
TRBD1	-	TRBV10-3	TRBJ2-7	TGTGCCATCAGGACCGGGACAGGGGGCGCCGAGCAGTACTTC	CAIRTGTGGAEQYF
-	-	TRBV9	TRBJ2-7	TGTGCCAGCAGCGTAGGGACAGCTGGTTACTACGAGCAGTACTTC	CASSVGTAGYYEQYF
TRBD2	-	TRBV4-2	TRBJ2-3	TGTGCCAGCAGCCAAGGGGAGGCGGGAGAGCCAGATACGCAGTATTTT	CASSQGEAGEPDTQYF
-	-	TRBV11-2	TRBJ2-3	TGTGCCAGCAGCCCCTTCCGGGGGAGCACAGATACGCAGTATTTT	CASSPFRGSTDTQYF
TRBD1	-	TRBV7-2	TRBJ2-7	TGTGCCAGCAGTCCAGGGGGCTACGAGCAGTACTTC	CASSPGGYEQYF
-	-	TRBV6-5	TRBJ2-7	TGTGCCAGCCGGCGGTTCCACGAGCAGTACTTC	CASRRFHEQYF
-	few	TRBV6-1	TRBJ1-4	TGTGCCAGCAGCGAACAGGGAGGTGAAAAACTGTTTTTT	CASSEQGGEKLFF
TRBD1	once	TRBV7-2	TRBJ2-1	TGTGCCAGCAGCACGGGACAGGGTTTCTACAATGAGCAGTTCTTC	CASSTGQGFYNEQFF
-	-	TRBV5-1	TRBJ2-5	TGCGCCAGCAGCGCTTCCGGGAGCCAAGAGACCCAGTACTTC	CASSASGSQETQYF
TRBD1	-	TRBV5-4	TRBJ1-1	TGTGCCAGCAGCGCACCGGGACAGATGAACACTGAAGCTTTCTTT	CASSAPGQMNTEAFF
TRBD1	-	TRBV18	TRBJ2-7	TGTGCCAGCTCACCCGGACAGGGAAGGTACGAGCAGTACTTC	CASSPGQGRYEQYF
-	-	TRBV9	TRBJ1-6	TGTGCCAGCTCGGGTGGCTCCTATAATTCACCCCTCCACTTT	CASSGGSYNSPLHF
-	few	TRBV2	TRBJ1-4	TGTGCCAGCAGTGCCCTGTCGGGGGGACCTAATGAAAAACTGTTTTTT	CASSALSGGPNEKLFF
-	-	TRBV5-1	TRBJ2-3	TGCGCCAGCAGCGGGAGCGGCTCGACAGATACGCAGTATTTT	CASSGSGSTDTQYF
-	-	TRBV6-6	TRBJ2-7	TGTGCCAGCAAGGAGGCCGGCAGGCCTAACTCCTACGAGCAGTACTTC	CASKEAGRPNSYEQYF
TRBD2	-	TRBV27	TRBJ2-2	TGTGCCAGCAGTCCCACGGGACTAGCGGGAGGGCGGGGCACCGGGGAGCTGTTTTTT	CASSPTGLAGGRGTGELFF
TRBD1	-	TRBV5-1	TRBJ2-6	TGCGCCAGCAGCCTCGACAGGGATTCGTACTCTGGGGCCAACGTCCTGACTTTC	CASSLDRDSYSGANVLTF